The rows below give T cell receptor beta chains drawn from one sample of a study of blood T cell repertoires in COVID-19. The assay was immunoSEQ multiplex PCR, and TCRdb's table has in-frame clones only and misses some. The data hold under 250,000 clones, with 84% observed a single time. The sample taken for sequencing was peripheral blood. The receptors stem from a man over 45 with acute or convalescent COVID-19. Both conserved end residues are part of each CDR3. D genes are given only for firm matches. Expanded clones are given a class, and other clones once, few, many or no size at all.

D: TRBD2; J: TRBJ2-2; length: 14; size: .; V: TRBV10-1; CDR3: CASSGGTQVGELFF; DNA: TGCGCCAGCAGCGGGGGGACTCAAGTCGGGGAGCTGTTTTTT
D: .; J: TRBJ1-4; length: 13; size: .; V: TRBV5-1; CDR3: CASSLRDSEKLFF; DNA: TGCGCCAGCAGCCTCCGGGATTCCGAAAAACTGTTTTTT
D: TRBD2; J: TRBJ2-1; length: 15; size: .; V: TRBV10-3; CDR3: CAISEEREGLLEQFF; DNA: TGTGCCATCAGTGAGGAGCGGGAGGGCCTGCTGGAGCAGTTCTTC
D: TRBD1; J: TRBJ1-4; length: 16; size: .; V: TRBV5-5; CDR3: CASSVTGIATNEKLFF; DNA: TGTGCCAGCAGCGTGACAGGGATTGCAACTAATGAAAAACTGTTTTTT
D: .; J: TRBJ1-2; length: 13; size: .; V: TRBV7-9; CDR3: CASSFQVPHGYTF; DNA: TGTGCCAGCAGCTTCCAGGTCCCGCATGGCTACACCTTC
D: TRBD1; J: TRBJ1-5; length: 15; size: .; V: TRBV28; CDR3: CASRTDRGPGKPQHF; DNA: TGTGCCAGCAGAACGGACAGGGGGCCGGGAAAGCCCCAGCATTTT
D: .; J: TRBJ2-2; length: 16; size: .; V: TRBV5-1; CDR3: CASSLRRGSYTGELFF; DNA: TGCGCCAGCAGCTTGCGCCGGGGGTCATACACCGGGGAGCTGTTTTTT
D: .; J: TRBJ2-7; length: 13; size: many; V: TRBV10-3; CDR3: CAISGAGHYEQYF; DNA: TGTGCCATCAGTGGCGCAGGCCACTACGAGCAGTACTTC
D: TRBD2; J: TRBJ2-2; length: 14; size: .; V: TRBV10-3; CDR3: CAISREREGGELFF; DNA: TGTGCCATCAGTCGTGAGCGGGAGGGCGGGGAGCTGTTTTTT
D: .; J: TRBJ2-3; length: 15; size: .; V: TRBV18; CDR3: CASSPRVEGTDTQYF; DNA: TGTGCCAGCTCACCAAGGGTGGAGGGCACAGATACGCAGTATTTT
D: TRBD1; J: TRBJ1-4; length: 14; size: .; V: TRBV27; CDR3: CASTRTGDNEKLFF; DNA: TGTGCCAGCACCAGGACAGGGGATAATGAAAAACTGTTTTTT
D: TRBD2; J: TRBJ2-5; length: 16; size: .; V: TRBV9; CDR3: CASSPYTSGGAETQYF; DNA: TGTGCCAGCAGCCCATACACTAGCGGGGGGGCGGAGACCCAGTACTTC
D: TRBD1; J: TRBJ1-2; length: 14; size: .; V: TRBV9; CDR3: CASSVGGRGLGYTF; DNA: TGTGCCAGCAGCGTAGGTGGCAGGGGGCTTGGCTACACCTTC
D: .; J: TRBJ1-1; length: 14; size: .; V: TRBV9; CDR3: CASSPSPGNTEAFF; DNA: TGTGCCAGCAGCCCATCCCCGGGGAACACTGAAGCTTTCTTT
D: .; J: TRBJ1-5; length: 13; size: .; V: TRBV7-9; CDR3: CASSFGNYQPQHF; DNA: TGTGCCAGCAGCTTCGGTAATTATCAGCCCCAGCATTTT
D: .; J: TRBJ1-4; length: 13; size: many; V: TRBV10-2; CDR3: CASRLDRNEKLFF; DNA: TGCGCCAGCAGACTAGACAGGAATGAAAAACTGTTTTTT
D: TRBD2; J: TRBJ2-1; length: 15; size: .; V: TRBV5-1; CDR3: CASSYTGGPVNEQFF; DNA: TGCGCCAGCAGCTATACGGGGGGGCCCGTCAATGAGCAGTTCTTC
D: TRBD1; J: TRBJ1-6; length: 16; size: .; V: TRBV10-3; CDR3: CAISATGTGIGSPLHF; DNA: TGTGCCATCAGTGCAACCGGGACAGGGATCGGTTCACCCCTCCACTTT
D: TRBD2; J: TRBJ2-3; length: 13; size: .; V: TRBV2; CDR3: CVQRGGFTDTQYF; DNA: TGTGTCCAGCGGGGCGGCTTCACAGATACGCAGTATTTT
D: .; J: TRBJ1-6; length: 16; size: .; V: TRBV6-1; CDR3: CASSERGGQPYSPLHF; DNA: TGTGCCAGCAGTGAAAGGGGGGGGCAGCCCTATTCACCCCTCCACTTT
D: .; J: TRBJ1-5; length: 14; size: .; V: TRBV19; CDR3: CASIGGLINQPQHF; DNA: TGTGCCAGTATAGGAGGACTCATCAATCAGCCCCAGCATTTT
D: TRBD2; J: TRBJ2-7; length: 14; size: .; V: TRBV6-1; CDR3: CASSELAGGRYLNF; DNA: TGTGCCAGCAGTGAACTAGCGGGGGGACGGTACCTTAACTTC
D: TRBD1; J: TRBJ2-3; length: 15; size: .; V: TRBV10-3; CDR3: CASRWDRGDLDTQYF; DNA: TGTGCCAGCCGTTGGGACAGGGGTGATTTAGATACGCAGTATTTT
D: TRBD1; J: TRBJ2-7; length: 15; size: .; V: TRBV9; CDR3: CASSARTGNSYEQYF; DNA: TGTGCCAGCAGCGCGAGGACAGGGAATTCCTACGAGCAGTACTTC
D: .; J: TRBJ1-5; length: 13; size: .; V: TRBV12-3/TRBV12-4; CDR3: CASSFGRDQPQHF; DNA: TGTGCCAGCAGTTTTGGCCGGGATCAGCCCCAGCATTTT
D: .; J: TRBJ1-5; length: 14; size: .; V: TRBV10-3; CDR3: CAISESGGDQPQHF; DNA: TGTGCCATCAGTGAGTCCGGCGGGGATCAGCCCCAGCATTTT
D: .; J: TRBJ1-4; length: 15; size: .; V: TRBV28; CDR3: CASSKIRQPNEKLFF; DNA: TGTGCCAGCAGCAAAATTAGACAGCCTAATGAAAAACTGTTTTTT
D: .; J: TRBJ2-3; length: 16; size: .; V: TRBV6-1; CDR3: CASSEALGPGTDTQYF; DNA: TGTGCCAGCAGTGAAGCGCTGGGCCCTGGCACAGATACGCAGTATTTT
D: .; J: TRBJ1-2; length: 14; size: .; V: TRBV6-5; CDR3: CASSLEGAGYGYTF; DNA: TGTGCCAGCAGTCTCGAGGGTGCTGGCTATGGCTACACCTTC
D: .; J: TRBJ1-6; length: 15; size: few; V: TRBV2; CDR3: CASSPRTDRGSPLHF; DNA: TGTGCCAGCAGCCCTAGGACAGACAGAGGTTCACCCCTCCACTTT
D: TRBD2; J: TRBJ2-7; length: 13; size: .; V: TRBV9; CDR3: CASSDPGGNEQYF; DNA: TGTGCCAGCAGTGACCCGGGAGGCAACGAGCAGTACTTC
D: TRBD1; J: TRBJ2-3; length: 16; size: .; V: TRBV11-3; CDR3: CASSLGTGFVTDTQYF; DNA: TGTGCCAGCAGCTTAGGGACAGGGTTCGTCACAGATACGCAGTATTTT
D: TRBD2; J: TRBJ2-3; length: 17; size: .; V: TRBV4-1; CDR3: CASSQDWGGSSTDTQYF; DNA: TGCGCCAGCAGCCAAGATTGGGGGGGGAGTAGCACAGATACGCAGTATTTT
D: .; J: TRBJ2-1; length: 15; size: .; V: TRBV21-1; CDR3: CASTGHAAGGHEQFF; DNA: TGTGCCAGCACCGGACATGCGGCAGGGGGGCATGAGCAGTTCTTC
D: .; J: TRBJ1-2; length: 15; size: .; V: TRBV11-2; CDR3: CASSLDRVGGYGYTF; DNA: TGTGCCAGCAGCTTAGATCGGGTCGGCGGCTATGGCTACACCTTC
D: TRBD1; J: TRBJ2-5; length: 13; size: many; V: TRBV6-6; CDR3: CASWGTGLETQYF; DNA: TGTGCCAGCTGGGGGACAGGGTTAGAGACCCAGTACTTC
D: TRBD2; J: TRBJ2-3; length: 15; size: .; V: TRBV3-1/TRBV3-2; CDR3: CASSQSTGTSGRPSF; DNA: TGTGCCAGCAGCCAATCAACCGGGACTAGCGGGAGACCCTCTTTT